This TCR beta chain was obtained from a study of blood T cell repertoires in COVID-19. On the study more broadly: In each case, the material was cDNA or gDNA derived from T cells, B-cell-depleted T cells, or PBMCs.

The protocol was immunoSEQ multiplex PCR, while the TCRdb copy is restricted to in-frame clones and leaves out a portion. The sample carries roughly 370,000 clones, around nine tenths recorded once. In its sample, this clone was seen once. Participants spanned ages roughly 18 to 95 years and resided in about two dozen US areas. Participants had their cohort set by participant-reported clinical history. Recovered Cohort 3 donors showed two negative PCRs, clearance, or symptom resolution. CDR3 size: 11 residues. V was trimmed by 4 bases and J by 9 bases, leaving 12 bases between them. Germline-derived CDR1 and CDR2 are DFQATT and SNEGSKA (reference sequence).

The receptor's source is a woman between 50 and 59 years old who had recovered from COVID-19. Sequenced material: PBMCs or T cells enriched from blood (not recorded which). The rearrangement joins TRBV20-1 to TRBJ1-1; D might be TRBD1 (5 bases). In DNA form, the CDR3 reads TGCAGTGCTAACGCAGGGCCAAAAGCTTTCTTT. Amino acids: CSANAGPKAFF.